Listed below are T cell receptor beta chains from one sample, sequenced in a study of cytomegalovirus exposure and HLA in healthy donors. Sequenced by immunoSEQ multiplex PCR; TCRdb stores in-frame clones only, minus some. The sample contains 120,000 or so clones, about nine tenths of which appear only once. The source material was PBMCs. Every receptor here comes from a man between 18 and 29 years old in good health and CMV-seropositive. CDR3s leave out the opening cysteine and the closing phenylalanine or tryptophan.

ASTPLTGIYSPLH | TRBJ1-6 | TRBV28
ASIPSRGSYGYT | TRBJ1-2 | TRBV28
ASSPRTGELF | TRBJ2-2 | TRBV7-6
ASSEQDSGANVLT | TRBJ2-6 | TRBV2
ASSLGWTGGIGTDTQY | TRBJ2-3 | TRBV5-6
ASGGPTGELF | TRBJ2-2 | TRBV19
ASSHQGGEQY | TRBJ2-7 | TRBV7-9
ASNDRDNEKLF | TRBJ1-4 | TRBV19
ASSLQIQVSTDTQY | TRBJ2-3 | TRBV5-4
ASRRVNTGELF | TRBJ2-2 | TRBV10-1
ATSQVQETQY | TRBJ2-5 | TRBV28
ASSRRDRGPYSNQPQH | TRBJ1-5 | TRBV28
ASTLGGLPGELF | TRBJ2-2 | TRBV6-5
ASAAGGGTEAF | TRBJ1-1 | TRBV6-1
ASSLGGAQPQH | TRBJ1-5 | TRBV13
ASSLGAGSPLNQETQY | TRBJ2-5 | TRBV5-8
ASSPKGQGGTEAF | TRBJ1-1 | TRBV7-9
ASSFDSYEQY | TRBJ2-7 | TRBV19
ASSRSLGAEKLF | TRBJ1-4 | TRBV5-4
ASSIVSGQSNYGYT | TRBJ1-2 | TRBV7-9
ASSTRDRVYT | TRBJ1-2 | TRBV7-9
SIWTGNTDTQY | TRBJ2-3 | TRBV29-1
ASSFRDRHQETQY | TRBJ2-5 | TRBV28
ASSPGQGEYYGYT | TRBJ1-2 | TRBV7-9
ASSSGTVNSPLH | TRBJ1-6 | TRBV6-5
ASSISGLAGGHLQETQY | TRBJ2-5 | TRBV19
ATSGRQGGDEQY | TRBJ2-7 | TRBV15
SVMERRGGYSGNTIY | TRBJ1-3 | TRBV29-1
ASSKNPGGTGGSSTHYEQY | TRBJ2-7 | TRBV21-1
ASMQGTGAYQPQH | TRBJ1-5 | TRBV28
ASNEGYQPQH | TRBJ1-5 | TRBV19
ASRGSGGTNYGYT | TRBJ1-2 | TRBV5-4
ASSQDPRGDTEAF | TRBJ1-1 | TRBV4-3
ASSQEQVQSYEQY | TRBJ2-7 | TRBV14
ASSLGQGAYNEQF | TRBJ2-1 | TRBV5-6
ASRRGTGTYEQY | TRBJ2-7 | TRBV6-5
AISGGQGFADTQY | TRBJ2-3 | TRBV10-3
ASSYTSVYEQY | TRBJ2-7 | TRBV27
ASTETISTDTQY | TRBJ2-3 | TRBV27
ASSLAGYSNQPQH | TRBJ1-5 | TRBV5-6
ASSLGQRVSNGELF | TRBJ2-2 | TRBV5-6
ASSLVVQGYGYT | TRBJ1-2 | TRBV28
ASSMWGGPNTQY | TRBJ2-3 | TRBV19
ASEQGLGSLTEAF | TRBJ1-1 | TRBV5-5
ASSVGGAVNEKLF | TRBJ1-4 | TRBV9
ASSKNQGQRQVNPGYT | TRBJ1-2 | TRBV21-1
ASGWTGGNTEAF | TRBJ1-1 | TRBV27
ASSLGGAGRNEQF | TRBJ2-1 | TRBV28
ASSPLVGALETEAF | TRBJ1-1 | TRBV4-1
ASSPDRELETQY | TRBJ2-5 | TRBV28
ASSLSGRLNNEQF | TRBJ2-1 | TRBV27
ATSRGTGNTEAF | TRBJ1-1 | TRBV15